The T cell receptor beta chain described here comes from a study of regulatory T cells in long-lasting Graves disease (dated by TCRdb to about 2021). Looking at the study overall: Patients with newly diagnosed Graves' disease had been on antithyroid drugs for under 3 months. Persistent Graves' disease patients were compared with newly diagnosed Graves' disease patients by peripheral blood TCR sequencing and RNA sequencing. The study was conducted in China and was registered as a clinical trial. A total of some 35 samples underwent TCR sequencing, from about 13 patients with persistent Graves' disease and 20 or so patients with newly diagnosed Graves' disease. What the work shows at the level of the full study, not this receptor alone: Patients with persistent disease shared more public clonotypes (approximately 2,500) than newly diagnosed patients did (more than 900). The small sample size was acknowledged by the authors as a limitation that may reduce accuracy. Peripheral blood alone was examined, since thyroid tissue, which constituted the primary lesion, could not be accessed. Persistent disease showed preferential use of TRBV28, TRBJ1-2 and TRBJ2-5, whereas newly diagnosed disease favored TRBV20-1 and TRBJ2-1. Lower TCR Shannon entropy and fewer highly expanded clones were observed in persistent Graves' disease patients than in newly diagnosed patients, which suggested clonal expansion. Sequencing and analysis were restricted to the TCR beta chain.

The library came from multiplex PCR. Sequencing was carried out with an Illumina HiSeq 4000. CDR3 regions were amplified by Arm-PCR with iRepertoire HTBI primers to construct TCR beta libraries. Before sequencing, the PCR products went through gel purification. The authors' pipeline ran thus. A total of 62 TRBV and more than twelve TRBJ segments were identified across samples and were used for gene usage analysis of CDR3 amino acid clonotypes. COPE and FqMerger were used to merge the filtered high-quality paired reads into contigs. BLAST was used to align contigs to the IMGT TRBV, TRBD and TRBJ reference genes, and CDR3 was defined following IMGT. Clonotypes above 0.1% frequency were classified as highly expanded clones. Shannon entropy served as the measure of repertoire diversity, while the Gini coefficient captured V-J evenness. A clonotype found in more than one individual was treated as public. The public reads were reprocessed in TCRdb via fastp at Q25 and MiXCR, keeping in-frame beta chains. When rows share a CDR3 protein, they turn into one entry using the most common DNA and genes. TCRdb's processing, not the study's, gives the V and J calls here. The sample includes approximately 270,000 distinct CDR3 sequences, with under 20% observed a single time. The ten largest clonotypes hold approximately 14% of the sample.

The label giving this sample's time point can be read as: newly diagnosed GD, antithyroid drugs for less than 3 months. For both TCR sequencing and RNA sequencing, RNA was extracted from PBMCs in TRIzol. Graves' disease was diagnosed according to American Thyroid Association guidelines. Patients for the study were recruited at an endocrinology department in Xi'an, China. From each patient, approximately 10 milliliters of peripheral blood was collected into an EDTA anticoagulant tube. Ficoll Paque Plus density gradient separation was used to isolate PBMCs, and no additional T cell sorting was done. An Agilent 2100 Bioanalyzer and agarose gel were used to check RNA quality, while a NanoDrop 2000 measured RNA concentration. Spanning cysteine to phenylalanine, the CDR3 consists of 13 amino acids. The CDR3 DNA has 39 bases and is translated from base 1. CDR1 and CDR2 (SNHLY, FYNNEI) derive from the germline V gene. The junction shows trimming of 4 bases on V and 5 bases on J, and the gene matches do not reach 4 bases of it.

This clonotype was counted many times. No cognate antigen has been identified for it. No qualities accompany the bases; no much larger clone lies one base away. The data also belong to a second study, concerning T cells in Graves' hyperthyroidism and ophthalmopathy. The second paper states: Stable Graves' hyperthyroidism was defined as the absence of progression to ophthalmopathy over 18 months of follow-up. Hyperthyroidism patients were aged 18 to 65 years and newly diagnosed, with disease duration of less than 2 months. Exclusion was applied to patients with uncontrolled infections, other autoimmune diseases, pregnancy or lactation. Clinical symptoms, serum thyroxine and TRAb, thyroid ultrasound, and orbital computed tomography formed the basis for the diagnoses. For the first round of RT-PCR on the TCR CDR3, the HTBI primer set was used together with the Qiagen OneStep RT-PCR kit. Most expanded thyroid clonotypes (frequency above 0.001) were also detected in blood, suggesting blood repertoires may reflect thyroid immune responses. A 13 V-J signature model separated ophthalmopathy from stable hyperthyroidism, with around 88% sensitivity and roughly 81% specificity in cross-validation and 80%/75% in testing. In validation, the model predicted progression to ophthalmopathy with 65% to 71% sensitivity and approximately 72% specificity, a median of around six months before onset. To identify distinguishing TCR V-J signatures, a discovery cohort of roughly 100 patients was used, comprising 43 with Graves' ophthalmopathy and around 60 with stable Graves' hyperthyroidism. Whether ophthalmopathy could be predicted prospectively was tested in an independent validation cohort made up of 18 to 20 hyperthyroidism patients plus 17 patients who later progressed to ophthalmopathy. The 100 discovery patients were randomly divided into training and test sets at a 7:3 ratio. The study also compared thyroid tissue and blood T-cell repertoires from about six Graves' hyperthyroidism patients. Following sampling, methimazole starting at 30 mg daily was given to hyperthyroidism patients, and high-dose intravenous methylprednisolone was given to ophthalmopathy patients. The libraries were constructed in a second round of multiplex PCR and then size-selected and purified. Libraries were sequenced paired-end with 100 bp reads on an Illumina HiSeq2000. SOAPnuke was used to process the raw data, removing reads that contained adapters or uncalled bases, had a mean Phred below 15, or lacked an exact match to the constant primer or identifier. High-quality paired reads were merged with COPE v1.2.5, and unique nucleotide sequences were defined as clonotypes. MiTCR v1.1 was used to align clonotypes to the IMGT TRBV, TRBD and TRBJ reference segments. Analysis was restricted to V-J combinations with a frequency above 0.0001, which covered roughly 99% of repertoires. The TCS score was defined as F50 (clonal expansion) divided by E x V (chaos), with BLOSUM62-based TCRdist calculated between CDR3 peptides within each V-J. Welch's t-statistics and random forest reduced 450 to 600 V-J features to some 14, which were used in a naive Bayes classifier (R e1071). No statistical method was used to set the sample size in advance, and investigators knew the group allocation. TCR Vbeta CDR3 sequencing of around 130 peripheral blood samples (43 ophthalmopathy, about 74 hyperthyroidism and roughly 17 progressor patients) is reported in the paper.

Source: peripheral blood mononuclear cells (PBMCs), taken at new diagnosis, from a patient treated with antithyroid drugs. The chain joins TRBV2 to TRBJ2-5; TRBD1 agrees with 7 junctional bases. The TCR comes from a young woman with Graves disease. Donor details come from another sample of the same person, matched by shared clones. The CDR3: CASSGTGVETQYF. In nucleotides, the sequence is TGTGCCAGCAGTGGTACAGGGGTCGAGACCCAGTACTTC.